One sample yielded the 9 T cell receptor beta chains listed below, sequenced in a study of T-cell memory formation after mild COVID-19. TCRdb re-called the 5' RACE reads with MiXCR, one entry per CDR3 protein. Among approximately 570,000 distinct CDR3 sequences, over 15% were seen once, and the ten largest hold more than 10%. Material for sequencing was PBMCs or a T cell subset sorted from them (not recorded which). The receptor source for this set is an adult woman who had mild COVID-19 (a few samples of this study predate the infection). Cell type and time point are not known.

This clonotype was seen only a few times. CDR3 coding DNA: TGTGCCAGCAGTGAAGCGCTTCTGGCCCGGTGGGCGGAGGGGCTCTACGAGCAGTACTTC. It is translated as CASSEALLARWAEGLYEQYF. J is TRBJ2-7 and V is TRBV2, with D possibly TRBD2 on 6 matching bases. The CDR3 covers 20 residues. With 0 bases removed from V and 3 bases from J, the gap between germline ends came to 27 bases. Looked up from germline, CDR1 is SNHLY and CDR2 is FYNNEI.

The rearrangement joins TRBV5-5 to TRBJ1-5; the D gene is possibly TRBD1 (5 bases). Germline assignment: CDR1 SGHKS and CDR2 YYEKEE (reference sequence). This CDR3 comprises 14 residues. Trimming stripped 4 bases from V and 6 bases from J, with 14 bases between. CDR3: CASSAMGGSQPQHF. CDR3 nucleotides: TGTGCCAGCAGCGCCATGGGGGGGAGTCAGCCCCAGCATTTT.

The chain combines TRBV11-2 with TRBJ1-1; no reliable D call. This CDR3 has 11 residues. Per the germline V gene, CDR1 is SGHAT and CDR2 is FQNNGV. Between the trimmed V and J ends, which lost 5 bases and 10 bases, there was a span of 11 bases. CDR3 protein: CASSNLGGAFF. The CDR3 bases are TGTGCCAGCAGCAACCTGGGAGGAGCTTTCTTT.

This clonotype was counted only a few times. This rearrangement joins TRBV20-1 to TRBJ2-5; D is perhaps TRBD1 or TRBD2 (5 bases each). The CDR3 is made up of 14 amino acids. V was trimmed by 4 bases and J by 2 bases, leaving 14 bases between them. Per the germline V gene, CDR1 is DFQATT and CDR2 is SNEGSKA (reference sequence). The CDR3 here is CSATGRSRQETQYF. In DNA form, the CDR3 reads TGCAGTGCTACGGGACGGAGTAGGCAAGAGACCCAGTACTTC.

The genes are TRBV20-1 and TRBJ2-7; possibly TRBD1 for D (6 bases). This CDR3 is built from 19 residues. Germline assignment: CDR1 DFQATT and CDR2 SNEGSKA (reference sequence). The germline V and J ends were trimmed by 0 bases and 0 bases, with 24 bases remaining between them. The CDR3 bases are TGCAGTGCTAGAGAGGAGGCGGAGGTAACAGGGTCAAGCTCCTACGAGCAGTACTTC. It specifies CSAREEAEVTGSSSYEQYF.

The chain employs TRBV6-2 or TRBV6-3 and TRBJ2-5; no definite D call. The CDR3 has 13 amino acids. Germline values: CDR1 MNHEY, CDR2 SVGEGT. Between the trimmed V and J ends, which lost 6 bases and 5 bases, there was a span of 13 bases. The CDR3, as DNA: TGTGCCAGCAGAGTAGGGAATACGGAGACCCAGTACTTC. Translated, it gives CASRVGNTETQYF.

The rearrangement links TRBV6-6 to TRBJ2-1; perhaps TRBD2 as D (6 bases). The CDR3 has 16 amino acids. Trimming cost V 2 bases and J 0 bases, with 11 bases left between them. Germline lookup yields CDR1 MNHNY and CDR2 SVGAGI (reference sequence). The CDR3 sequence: CASSYKRRGSYNEQFF. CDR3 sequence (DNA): TGTGCCAGCAGTTACAAGAGGCGGGGCTCCTACAATGAGCAGTTCTTC.

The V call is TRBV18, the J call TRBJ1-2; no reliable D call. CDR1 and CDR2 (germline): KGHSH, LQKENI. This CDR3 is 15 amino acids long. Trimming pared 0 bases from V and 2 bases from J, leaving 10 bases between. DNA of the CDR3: TGTGCCAGCTCACCACCTTTGGGAACGAACTATGGCTACACCTTC. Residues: CASSPPLGTNYGYTF. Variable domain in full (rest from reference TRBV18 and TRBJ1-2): NAGVMQNPRHLVRRRGQEARLRCSPMKGHSHVYWYRQLPEEGLKFMVYLQKENIIDESGMPKERFSAEFPKEGPSILRIQQVVRGDSAAYFCASSPPLGTNYGYTFGSGTRLTVV.

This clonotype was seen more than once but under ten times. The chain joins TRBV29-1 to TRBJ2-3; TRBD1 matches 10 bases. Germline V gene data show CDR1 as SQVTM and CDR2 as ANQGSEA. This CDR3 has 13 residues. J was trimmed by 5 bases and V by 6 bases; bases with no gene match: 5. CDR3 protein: CSVRQGAGDTQYF. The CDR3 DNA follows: TGCAGCGTCCGACAGGGGGCGGGAGATACGCAGTATTTT.